What follows is one TCR beta chain and its context. This record comes from a study of beta chain features in type 1 diabetes. The CDR3 runs 15 residues. Germline CDR1 is SGHDN and CDR2 is FVKESK. J was trimmed by 5 bases and V by 3 bases; bases with no gene match: 7. Blood was collected once per donor into heparin, averaging about 120 mL. A CD45RO/CCR7/CD25/CD127/CD95/CD27 panel sorted naive, central memory, regulatory and stem cell-like memory CD4+ cells. Expressed TCRB transcripts got sequenced, as all isolated RNA was reverse transcribed. Naive, central memory and regulatory T cell samples averaged around 3.5 million immunoSEQ reads each. Sequencing was performed with immunoSEQ multiplex PCR; in TCRdb, only in-frame clones are kept and a portion is missing. The table includes about 150,000 clones, 11% detected once.

The receptor's source is a man younger than 35 in good health. The J gene is TRBJ1-1, the V gene TRBV14; TRBD1 matches at 9 bases. Sample: central memory CD4+ T cells from blood. In DNA form, the CDR3 reads TGTGCCAGCAGCCACCGACAGGGGGGGACGACTGAAGCTTTCTTT. Its translation: CASSHRQGGTTEAFF.